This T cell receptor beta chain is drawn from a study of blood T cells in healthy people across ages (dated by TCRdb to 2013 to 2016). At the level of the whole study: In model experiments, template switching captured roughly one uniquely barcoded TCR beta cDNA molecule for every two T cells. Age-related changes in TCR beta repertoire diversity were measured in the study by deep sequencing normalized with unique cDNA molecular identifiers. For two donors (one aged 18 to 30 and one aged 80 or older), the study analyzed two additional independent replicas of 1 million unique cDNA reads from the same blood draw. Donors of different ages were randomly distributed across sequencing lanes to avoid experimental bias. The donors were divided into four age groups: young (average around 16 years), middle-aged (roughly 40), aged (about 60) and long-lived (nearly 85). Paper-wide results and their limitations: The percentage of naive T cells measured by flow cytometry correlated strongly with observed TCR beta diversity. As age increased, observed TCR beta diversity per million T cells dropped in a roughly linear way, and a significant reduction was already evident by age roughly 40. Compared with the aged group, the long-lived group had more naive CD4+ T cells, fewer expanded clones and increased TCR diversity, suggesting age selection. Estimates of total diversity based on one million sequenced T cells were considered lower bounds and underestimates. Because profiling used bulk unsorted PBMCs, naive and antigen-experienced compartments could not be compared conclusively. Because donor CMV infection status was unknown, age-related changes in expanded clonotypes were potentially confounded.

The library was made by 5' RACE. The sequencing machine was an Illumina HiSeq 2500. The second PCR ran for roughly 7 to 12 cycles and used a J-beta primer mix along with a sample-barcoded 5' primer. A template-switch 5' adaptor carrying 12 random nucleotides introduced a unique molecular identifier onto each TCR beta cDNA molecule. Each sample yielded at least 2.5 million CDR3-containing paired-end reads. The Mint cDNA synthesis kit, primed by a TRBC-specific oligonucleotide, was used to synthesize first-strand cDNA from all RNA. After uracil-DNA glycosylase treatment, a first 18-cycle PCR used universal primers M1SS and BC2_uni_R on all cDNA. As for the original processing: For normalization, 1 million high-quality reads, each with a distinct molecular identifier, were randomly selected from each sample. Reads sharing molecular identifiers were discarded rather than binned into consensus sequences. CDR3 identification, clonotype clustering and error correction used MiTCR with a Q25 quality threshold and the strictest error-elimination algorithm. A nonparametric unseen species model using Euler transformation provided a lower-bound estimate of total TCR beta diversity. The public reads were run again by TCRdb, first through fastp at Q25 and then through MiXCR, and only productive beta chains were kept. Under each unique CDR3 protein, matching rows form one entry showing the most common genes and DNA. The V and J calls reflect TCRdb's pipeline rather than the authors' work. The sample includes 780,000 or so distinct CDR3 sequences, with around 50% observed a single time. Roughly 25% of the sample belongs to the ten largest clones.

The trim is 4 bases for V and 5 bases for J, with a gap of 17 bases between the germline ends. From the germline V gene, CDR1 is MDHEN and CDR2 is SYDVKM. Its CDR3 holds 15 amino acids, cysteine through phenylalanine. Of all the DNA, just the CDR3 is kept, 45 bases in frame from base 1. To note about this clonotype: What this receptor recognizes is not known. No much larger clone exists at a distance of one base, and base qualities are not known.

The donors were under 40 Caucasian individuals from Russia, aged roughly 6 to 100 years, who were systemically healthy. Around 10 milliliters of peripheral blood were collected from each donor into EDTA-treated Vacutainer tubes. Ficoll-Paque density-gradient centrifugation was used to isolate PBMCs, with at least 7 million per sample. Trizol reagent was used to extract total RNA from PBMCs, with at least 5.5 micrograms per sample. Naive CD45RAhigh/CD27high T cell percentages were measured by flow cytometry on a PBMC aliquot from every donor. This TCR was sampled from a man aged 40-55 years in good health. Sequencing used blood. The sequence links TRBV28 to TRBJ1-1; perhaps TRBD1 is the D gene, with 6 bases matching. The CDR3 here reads CASSSPLGGATEAFF. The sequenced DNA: TGTGCCAGCAGTTCCCCCCTCGGGGGGGCTACTGAAGCTTTCTTT.